The 23 T cell receptor beta chains below all came from one sample that was sequenced in a study of control samples from healthy donors and cancer patients. The assay was immunoSEQ multiplex PCR, and TCRdb's table has in-frame clones only and misses some. The sample has about 150,000 clones; 94% are singletons. Sequencing input: blood. The receptors come from a woman aged 18-30 years in good health.

This chain joins TRBV6-5 and TRBJ2-3, with TRBD2 matching over 11 bases. This CDR3 comprises 14 residues. Germline CDR1 reads MNHEY; CDR2 reads SVGAGI. Trimming removed 8 bases from V and 4 bases from J; junction bases left unmatched: 5. The CDR3 region is CASGLAGPPDTQYF. CDR3 DNA sequence: TGTGCCAGCGGACTAGCGGGCCCTCCAGATACGCAGTATTTT.

As DNA, the CDR3 is TGTGCCAGCAGCGTAGCTCGTACGCAGTATTTT. It codes for CASSVARTQYF. The chain links TRBV9 to TRBJ2-3; D is unresolved. The CDR3 spans 11 residues. Germline V lookup: CDR1 SGDLS, CDR2 YYNGEE. Trimming cost V 0 bases and J 8 bases, with 4 bases left between them.

V gene TRBV10-2 combines with J gene TRBJ1-5, with D unclear. With 10 bases removed from V and 4 bases from J, the gap between germline ends came to 11 bases. The CDR3 totals 12 residues. In germline, CDR1 is WSHSY, CDR2 SAAADI. The CDR3 DNA reads as TGCGCCACCCGAATGGGTAATCAGCCCCAGCATTTT. Translation gives CATRMGNQPQHF.

J is TRBJ1-4 and V is TRBV2; D is unclear. This CDR3 spans 14 amino acids. The V end was cut by 5 bases, the J end by 0 bases, with 7 bases between. Germline V lookup: CDR1 SNHLY, CDR2 FYNNEI. The CDR3 coding sequence is TGTGCCAGCAGTCAGTCCTCAACTAATGAAAAACTGTTTTTT. Encoded protein: CASSQSSTNEKLFF.

V gene TRBV11-2 combines with J gene TRBJ1-1; 9 nucleotides align to TRBD1. Germline loops: CDR1 SGHAT, CDR2 FQNNGV. V trimming: 6 bases; J trimming: 4 bases; junction bases outside the gene matches: 15. This CDR3 has 17 amino acids. The CDR3 bases are TGTGCCAGCAGTCTACAGGGGGCCGTAGCGGGGATCACTGAAGCTTTCTTT. Translated, it gives CASSLQGAVAGITEAFF.

V usage is TRBV9 and J usage is TRBJ2-1; D is possibly TRBD2 (6 bases). The CDR3 sequence is 14 residues long. The ends were cut back, 0 bases at V and 7 bases at J, with 11 bases in the middle. Germline-derived CDR1 and CDR2 are SGDLS and YYNGEE. The CDR3 here is CASSVDGSGNEQFF. The CDR3 region has the DNA TGTGCCAGCAGCGTAGACGGGAGTGGGAATGAGCAGTTCTTC.

The chain couples TRBV4-1 to TRBJ2-1, with D perhaps matching TRBD2 (5 bases). Trimming shortened V by 4 bases and J by 5 bases, and 18 bases separated the two germline ends. Looked up from germline, CDR1 is MGHRA and CDR2 is YSYEKL. The CDR3 consists of 16 residues. The CDR3 coding sequence is TGCGCCAGCAGCCCGTACGAAGGCCGAGCGGACAATGAGCAGTTCTTC. Amino acids: CASSPYEGRADNEQFF.

The chain employs TRBV19 and TRBJ1-3, with D unclear. The CDR3 is 14 amino acids. The V gene's germline CDR1 is LNHDA and CDR2 SQIVND (reference sequence). The V and J ends lost 4 bases and 4 bases respectively, with 11 bases between them. The CDR3: CASSTAPVGNTIYF. The CDR3 bases are TGTGCCAGTAGTACAGCCCCGGTCGGAAACACCATATATTTT. The variable domain in full, with the rest retrieved from reference TRBV19 and TRBJ1-3, is DGGITQSPKYLFRKEGQNVTLSCEQNLNHDAMYWYRQDPGQGLRLIYYSQIVNDFQKGDIAEGYSVSREKKESFPLTVTSAQKNPTAFYLCASSTAPVGNTIYFGEGSWLTVV.

The V call is TRBV28, the J call TRBJ1-2; D is uncertain. The V end lost 6 bases, the J end lost 2 bases, and 10 bases lay between the germline ends. CDR3 length equals 13 residues. CDR1 and CDR2 from the germline V gene are MDHEN and SYDVKM. CDR3 residues: CASRNGPNYGYTF. In nucleotides, the CDR3 is TGTGCCAGCAGGAACGGCCCGAACTATGGCTACACCTTC.

The V gene is TRBV11-2, the J gene TRBJ1-1; D perhaps matches TRBD1 (6 bases). CDR1 and CDR2 (germline): SGHAT, FQNNGV. V lost 5 bases, J lost 1 base, and 11 bases lay in between. CDR3 length: 14 residues. The CDR3 region has the DNA TGTGCCAGCAGCGTGGGACACCCGAACACTGAAGCTTTCTTT. Residues: CASSVGHPNTEAFF.

This clone came up once. This sequence joins TRBV5-4 and TRBJ2-1; maybe TRBD2 (6 bases). The CDR3 totals 14 residues. V was shortened by 4 bases and J by 2 bases, with 10 bases between the two germline ends. The germline CDR1 and CDR2 sequences are SGHNT and YYREEE (reference sequence). The CDR3 region has the DNA TGTGCCAGCAGCCCAGCGGGCGCCTACAATGAGCAGTTCTTC. As protein: CASSPAGAYNEQFF.

The chain joins TRBV7-9 to TRBJ2-1; D is ambiguous. V shed 2 bases and J shed 10 bases, with 9 bases lying between them. The CDR3 totals 12 residues. Germline lookup yields CDR1 SEHNR and CDR2 FQNEAQ (reference sequence). The CDR3 protein is CASSLILVEQFF. The CDR3 nucleotides read TGTGCCAGCAGCTTAATCCTTGTGGAGCAGTTCTTC.

This chain connects TRBV5-1 to TRBJ1-1, with 11 bases identical to TRBD1. The germline gives CDR1 SGHRS, CDR2 YFSETQ. The CDR3 sequence is 18 residues long. Germline trimming cut 6 bases from V and 0 bases from J; bases unmatched to any gene: 13. The CDR3 region has the DNA TGCGCCAGCAAAAAAAACCGGGACAGGGGGACCCTGAACACTGAAGCTTTCTTT. Encoded protein: CASKKNRDRGTLNTEAFF.

The chain employs TRBV7-9 and TRBJ2-3, with D possibly being TRBD2 (6 bases). V was shortened by 3 bases and J by 0 bases, with 13 bases between the two germline ends. The CDR3 covers 16 residues. The germline CDR1 and CDR2 sequences are SEHNR and FQNEAQ (reference sequence). CDR3 amino acids: CASSLGSGWSTDTQYF. As DNA, the CDR3 is TGTGCCAGCAGCTTGGGGAGCGGGTGGAGCACAGATACGCAGTATTTT.

The table lists this clone with a few counts. This sequence joins TRBV9 and TRBJ2-7, with TRBD2 identical over 7 bases. Per the germline V gene, CDR1 is SGDLS and CDR2 is YYNGEE. Unmatched junction bases numbered 5, after V lost 3 bases and J lost 2 bases. The CDR3 runs to 14 residues. DNA for the CDR3: TGTGCCAGCAGCGCCGGGACTAAAGCCTACGAGCAGTACTTC. Translating it yields CASSAGTKAYEQYF.

The chain employs TRBV11-2 and TRBJ1-1; TRBD1 is a possible D gene (6 bases). Germline assignment: CDR1 SGHAT and CDR2 FQNNGV. The CDR3 has 12 amino acids. Trimming cost V 3 bases and J 7 bases, with 9 bases left between them. CDR3 sequence: CASSFKGGEAFF. The CDR3 DNA follows: TGTGCCAGCAGCTTCAAGGGGGGTGAAGCTTTCTTT.

The gene calls are TRBV2 and TRBJ1-1; D is unclear. The ends were cut back, 3 bases at V and 6 bases at J, with 8 bases in the middle. Looked up from germline, CDR1 is SNHLY and CDR2 is FYNNEI. The CDR3 covers 12 residues. CDR3: CASSDNFAEAFF. The CDR3 DNA follows: TGTGCCAGCAGTGATAATTTCGCTGAAGCTTTCTTT.

V and J are TRBV4-3 and TRBJ1-2; TRBD1 is a possible D gene (6 bases). Germline loops: CDR1 LGHNA, CDR2 YSLEER. Trimming shortened V by 0 bases and J by 7 bases, and 18 bases separated the two germline ends. The CDR3 has 16 amino acids. The CDR3 sequence: CASSQEWGASEGGYTF. The DNA for the CDR3 is TGCGCCAGCAGCCAAGAATGGGGGGCCAGCGAGGGTGGCTACACCTTC.

V gene TRBV11-3 combines with J gene TRBJ1-6; TRBD1 aligns across 8 bases. V lost 3 bases to trimming and J lost 5 bases; unmatched junction nucleotides: 6. Germline-derived CDR1 and CDR2 are SGHNT and YENEEA. This CDR3 region has 16 residues. For the CDR3, the DNA is TGTGCCAGCAGCTTGGACAGGGTCCTTCATAATTCACCCCTCCACTTT. Encoded protein: CASSLDRVLHNSPLHF.

CDR3 sequence: CASSDDRGGYSYNEQFF. The CDR3 DNA follows: TGTGCCAGTAGTGACGACAGGGGAGGATACTCCTACAATGAGCAGTTCTTC. This rearrangement joins TRBV19 to TRBJ2-1, with 8 nucleotides matching TRBD1. The CDR3 runs to 17 residues. V shed 5 bases, J shed 0 bases, and the junction held 9 bases outside the gene matches. The germline CDR1 and CDR2 sequences are LNHDA and SQIVND (reference sequence).

V usage is TRBV5-4 and J usage is TRBJ1-1; perhaps TRBD1 as D (6 bases). The V and J ends lost 7 bases and 11 bases respectively, with 24 bases between them. In germline, CDR1 is SGHNT, CDR2 YYREEE (reference sequence). This CDR3 has 14 amino acids. CDR3 bases: TGTGCCAGCGGTAGAACACAGGACAGTCAAGTGGCTTTCTTT. It encodes CASGRTQDSQVAFF.

This chain uses TRBV27 with TRBJ1-6, with 8 positions matching TRBD1. Germline V lookup: CDR1 MNHEY, CDR2 SMNVEV (reference sequence). The CDR3 covers 18 residues. The V segment lost 5 bases and the J segment 0 bases; nucleotides outside the gene matches: 9. The CDR3 region is CASSPGTGYSSYNSPLHF. DNA for the CDR3: TGTGCCAGCAGTCCCGGGACAGGTTATAGCTCCTATAATTCACCCCTCCACTTT.

The CDR3 reads CASNHGDRGISGEKLFF. CDR3 nucleotides: TGTGCCAGCAACCACGGGGACAGGGGCATATCAGGAGAAAAACTGTTTTTT. V is TRBV7-2 and J is TRBJ1-4; TRBD1 agrees at 10 bases. The CDR3 runs 17 residues. V lost 7 bases, J lost 8 bases, and 16 bases stayed unmatched. Germline-derived CDR1 and CDR2 are SGHTA and FQGNSA.